In this sample, the clone carrying this TCR beta chain turned up a few times. The data derive from a study of cytomegalovirus exposure and HLA in healthy donors. Study context: Earlier results showed roughly 120 million unique TCR beta sequences derived from approximately 180 million T cells.

The PCR made use of 60 Vbeta and 13 Jbeta primers. Data came from immunoSEQ multiplex PCR; TCRdb stores just in-frame clones and leaves some out. The table shows tens of thousands of clones, with about 63% occurring only once. The CDR3 consists of 17 residues. Germline V gene sequence: CDR1 MGHDK, CDR2 SYGVNS. V lost 5 bases, J lost 1 base, and 9 bases stayed unmatched. What was sequenced was PBMCs. This chain joins TRBV25-1 and TRBJ2-5, with 11 bases lining up with TRBD1. The receptor's source is a woman aged 25 to 45 in good health and CMV-seronegative. CDR3 sequence: CASSQRGTGGFQETQYF. Here the CDR3 DNA reads TGTGCCAGCAGTCAACGGGGGACAGGGGGATTCCAAGAGACCCAGTACTTC.